Given below is one T cell receptor beta chain in context. No antigen is known for it. The data belong to a study of T cell responses to AZD1222 COVID-19 vaccine. The table came from immunoSEQ multiplex PCR; TCRdb's copy has only in-frame clones and leaves some out. Here the sample spans about 130,000 clones, more than 85% being singletons. Whole-study findings and limits: Unmutated regions of variants are reportedly targeted by nearly half of spike-specific TCRs. Vaccine-associated CD4 TCRs spanned spike, dominant at 160-218 and 743-854. White British ancestry dominated among donors, who included more females, and clonal diversity was possibly underestimated. Just 5 to 7 AZD1222 recipients were seropositive at baseline.

Per germline, CDR1 SGHRS and CDR2 YFSETQ. With 1 base clipped from V and 1 base from J, the junction kept 20 bases outside the gene matches. The CDR3 totals 22 residues. The gene calls are TRBV5-1 and TRBJ2-2, with 9 bases lining up with TRBD2. The sequence derives from an adult in good health. Sequencing was performed on peripheral blood, taken on day 0 of AZD1222 vaccination. CDR3 DNA sequence: TGCGCCAGCAGCTTGATTTTTCTTAAGACAGGGACTAGCCGACAGAACACCGGGGAGCTGTTTTTT. This codes for CASSLIFLKTGTSRQNTGELFF.